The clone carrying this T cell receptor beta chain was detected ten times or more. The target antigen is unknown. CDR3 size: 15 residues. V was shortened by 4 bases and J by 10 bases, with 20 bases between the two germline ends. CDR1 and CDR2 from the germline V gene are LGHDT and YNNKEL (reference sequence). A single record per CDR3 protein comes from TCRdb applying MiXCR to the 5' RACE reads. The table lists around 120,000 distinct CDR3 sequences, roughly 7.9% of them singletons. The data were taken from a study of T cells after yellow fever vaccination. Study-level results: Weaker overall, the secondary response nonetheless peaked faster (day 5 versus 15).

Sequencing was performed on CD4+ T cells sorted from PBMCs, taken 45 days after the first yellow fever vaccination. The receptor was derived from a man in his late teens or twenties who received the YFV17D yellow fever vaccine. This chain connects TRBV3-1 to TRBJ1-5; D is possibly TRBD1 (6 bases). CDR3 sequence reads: CASSPSPGALRPQHF. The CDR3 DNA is TGTGCCAGCAGCCCCTCCCCAGGGGCCCTAAGACCCCAGCATTTT.